This TCR beta chain was captured by sequencing in a study of blood T cell repertoires in COVID-19. Germline V gene data show CDR1 as GTSNPN and CDR2 as SVGIG (reference sequence). CDR3 size: 13 residues. The V and J ends lost 8 bases and 10 bases respectively, with 18 bases between them. Profiling relied on immunoSEQ multiplex PCR, and the TCRdb table lists in-frame clones only, not all of them. The sample holds over 250,000 clones, roughly 80% seen once. The receptor was derived from a man aged 40-50 years who had been exposed to COVID-19. The chain links TRBV30 to TRBJ1-6, with D uncertain. The source material was PBMCs or T cells enriched from blood (not recorded which). The CDR3 here is CARSRVEGSPLHF. The DNA for the CDR3 is TGTGCCCGCTCGCGGGTTGAAGGATCACCCCTCCACTTT.